The next 8 T cell receptor beta chains were all read from a single sample in a study of shared clonotypes between healthy human individuals. Generated by immunoSEQ multiplex PCR, the TCRdb table keeps only in-frame clones and is missing some. The sample consists of roughly 1,500,000 clones, just under 99% of them appearing once. Material: naive CD4+ T cells sorted from blood. The subset was: CD45RA+ positively selected. These receptor sequences come from a man aged 25 to 40 in good health.

The rearrangement uses TRBV5-5 and TRBJ2-2, with TRBD1 identical over 8 bases. J lost 3 bases, V lost 3 bases, and 7 bases had no gene match. CDR3 length equals 16 residues. Germline-derived CDR1 and CDR2 are SGHKS and YYEKEE (reference sequence). CDR3 sequence reads: CASSSFRGRDTGELFF. DNA for the CDR3: TGTGCCAGCAGCTCCTTCAGGGGGCGGGACACCGGGGAGCTGTTTTTT.

This chain joins TRBV5-6 and TRBJ2-1, with D perhaps TRBD2 (5 bases). CDR1 is SGHDT and CDR2 is YYEEEE in the germline V gene. The germline V and J ends were trimmed by 5 bases and 0 bases, with 9 bases remaining between them. The CDR3 is 14 amino acids. CDR3 sequence: CASRAGNSYNEQFF. DNA for the CDR3: TGTGCCAGCAGGGCCGGGAACTCCTACAATGAGCAGTTCTTC.

The rearrangement uses TRBV28 and TRBJ2-2; D uncertain. V dropped 6 bases and J dropped 5 bases, with 7 bases sitting between them. The CDR3 is 12 residues long. In germline, CDR1 is MDHEN, CDR2 SYDVKM. CDR3 sequence reads: CASRVTTGELFF. In nucleotides, the CDR3 is TGTGCCAGCAGGGTAACTACCGGGGAGCTGTTTTTT.

For this clone: The sample holds other DNA sequences that translate to the same CDR3. The gene calls are TRBV10-3 and TRBJ1-5; weak D call: TRBD1 (5 bases). The CDR3 has 16 residues. Germline V gene data show CDR1 as ENHRY and CDR2 as SYGVKD. V lost 0 bases to trimming and J lost 4 bases, with 13 bases between them. The CDR3 region is CAISESWSRENQPQHF. The CDR3 DNA is TGTGCCATCAGTGAGTCCTGGTCCAGGGAGAATCAGCCCCAGCATTTT.

The CDR3 loop is CASSLQTSYEQYF. The CDR3, as DNA: TGTGCCAGCAGCTTACAGACCTCCTACGAGCAGTACTTC. The J gene is TRBJ2-7, the V gene TRBV7-2, with D hard to call. Germline-derived CDR1 and CDR2 are SGHTA and FQGNSA. The length of the CDR3 is 13 residues. V was shortened by 2 bases and J by 0 bases, with 5 bases between the two germline ends.

V usage is TRBV7-2 and J usage is TRBJ2-7; D is ambiguous. Germline-derived CDR1 and CDR2 are SGHTA and FQGNSA. V was pared by 7 bases and J by 2 bases, with 9 bases between. This CDR3 has 12 residues. CDR3 amino acids: CASTAGAYEQYF. The CDR3, as DNA: TGTGCCAGCACCGCTGGGGCCTACGAGCAGTACTTC.

As to this clone: The same CDR3 can be traced to other DNA sequences in this sample. The chain is built from TRBV5-1 and TRBJ2-3; D not resolved. Germline V gives CDR1 SGHRS, CDR2 YFSETQ. V lost 2 bases, J lost 1 base, and 5 bases lay in between. The CDR3 is 13 amino acids. The CDR3 DNA follows: TGCGCCAGCAGCTTAGGCGGCACAGATACGCAGTATTTT. Translating gives CASSLGGTDTQYF.

The chain is built from TRBV29-1 and TRBJ2-1, with TRBD2 as a possible D gene (6 bases). V lost 4 bases to trimming and J lost 5 bases, with 9 bases between them. The germline gives CDR1 SQVTM, CDR2 ANQGSEA. This CDR3 has 12 residues. The CDR3 sequence: CSVARTNNEQFF. The CDR3 region has the DNA TGCAGCGTTGCTCGGACTAACAATGAGCAGTTCTTC.